Listed below are T cell receptor beta chains from one sample, sequenced in a study of blood T cell repertoires in COVID-19. This table comes from immunoSEQ multiplex PCR, and its TCRdb copy is limited to in-frame clones, with some not included. Counted here are about 160,000 clones, roughly four fifths occurring once; the ten biggest clones make up roughly 11%. Material: peripheral blood. These receptor sequences come from a man aged 55 to 69 with active or convalescent COVID-19. The CDR3 runs from the conserved cysteine through the conserved F or W. The D gene is left open where the match is weak. Rows give clone size only sometimes, using once, few, many, or a class for an expanded clone.

v_gene	j_gene	d_gene	abundance	CDR3aa	CDR3nt
TRBV28	TRBJ1-3	TRBD1	-	CASSSRTGAPNTIYF	TGTGCCAGCAGTTCGAGGACAGGGGCTCCAAACACCATATATTTT
TRBV18	TRBJ1-5	-	few	CASSPAGASNQPQHF	TGTGCCAGCTCACCAGCAGGGGCAAGCAATCAGCCCCAGCATTTT
TRBV6-5	TRBJ2-3	-	-	CASSYGGTAGDTQYF	TGTGCCAGCAGTTACGGGGGGACCGCTGGAGATACGCAGTATTTT
TRBV11-2	TRBJ2-1	-	once	CASSQGGEQFF	TGTGCCAGCAGTCAGGGTGGTGAGCAGTTCTTC
TRBV13	TRBJ1-1	TRBD1	-	CASSTWTGKNTEAFF	TGTGCCAGCAGCACCTGGACAGGGAAGAACACTGAAGCTTTCTTT
TRBV28	TRBJ1-1	TRBD1	-	CATWTGGLNTEAFF	TGTGCCACCTGGACAGGGGGCCTTAACACTGAAGCTTTCTTT
TRBV5-4	TRBJ2-2	-	once	CASSGGPGKSTGELFF	TGTGCCAGCAGCGGTGGTCCAGGGAAGAGCACCGGGGAGCTGTTTTTT
TRBV5-4	TRBJ2-2	-	once	CASSLDPGLGTGELFF	TGTGCCAGCAGCTTGGATCCGGGTCTGGGCACCGGGGAGCTGTTTTTT
TRBV10-1	TRBJ2-5	-	-	CASSGAGQETQYF	TGCGCCAGCAGTGGCGCGGGACAAGAGACCCAGTACTTC
TRBV6-6	TRBJ1-1	-	few	CASHRGEGAFF	TGTGCCAGCCACCGCGGGGAGGGAGCTTTCTTT
TRBV10-1	TRBJ1-2	TRBD1	-	CASRGDRAANYGYTF	TGCGCCAGCAGGGGGGACAGGGCGGCTAACTATGGCTACACCTTC
TRBV6-1	TRBJ1-5	TRBD1	few	CASSEGTGGMQPQHF	TGTGCCAGCAGTGAGGGGACAGGGGGGATGCAGCCCCAGCATTTT
TRBV3-1/TRBV3-2	TRBJ2-6	-	-	CASSQTGTGANVLTF	TGTGCCAGCAGCCAAACAGGGACTGGGGCCAACGTCCTGACTTTC
TRBV7-8	TRBJ1-2	-	-	CASSLGQVFQGYTF	TGTGCCAGCAGCTTAGGACAGGTTTTTCAGGGCTACACCTTC
TRBV10-3	TRBJ1-2	TRBD1	-	CATNPGQGGNYGYTF	TGTGCCACTAACCCAGGACAGGGAGGTAACTATGGCTACACCTTC
TRBV25-1	TRBJ2-1	TRBD2	few	CASSESVVVSGGYNEQFF	TGTGCCAGCAGTGAAAGTGTAGTCGTTAGCGGGGGTTACAATGAGCAGTTCTTC
TRBV19	TRBJ1-5	TRBD1	-	CASSVSTGFQPQHF	TGTGCCAGTAGTGTCTCGACAGGGTTCCAGCCCCAGCATTTT